The text below deals with one TCR beta chain. Its antigen is undetermined. As it was prepared, the TCRbeta library received unique molecular identifiers. TCRdb re-called the PCR reads through MiXCR, storing one row per CDR3 protein. The data show about 640,000 distinct CDR3 sequences, over 10% seen once. The data belong to a study of T-cell reconstitution after alpha-beta-depleted transplantation in children. V lost 3 bases and J 1 base, leaving 23 bases between the germline ends. The CDR3 is 18 residues long. Germline CDR1 SGHKS, CDR2 YYEKEE (reference sequence). Study findings and constraints: For some patients, TCRbeta diversity was high at day 60 because of recipient T cells and thymic progenitors that survived. Once a year had passed after transplant, T-cell counts and diversity came mostly from newly produced T cells. Approximately two months post-transplant, alpha-beta T cells reportedly originated from several hundred expanded graft clones.

Sample: PBMCs, mostly from graft donor cells, taken 360 days after TCRalphabeta/CD19-depleted stem cell transplant. The chain carries TRBV5-5 and TRBJ2-7; TRBD2 might be the D (6 bases). The clonotype comes from a male patient younger than 18 who had a stem cell transplant for acute myeloid leukemia, so the T cells may come from the graft donor. The CDR3, as DNA: TGTGCCAGCAGCTGGGCTTCACGCGGGACTGTTACTTCCTACGAGCAGTACTTC. Protein: CASSWASRGTVTSYEQYF. Full variable domain (remainder filled in from reference TRBV5-5 and TRBJ2-7): DAGVTQSPTHLIKTRGQQVTLRCSPISGHKSVSWYQQVLGQGPQFIFQYYEKEERGRGNFPDRFSARQFPNYSSELNVNALLLGDSALYLCASSWASRGTVTSYEQYFGPGTRLTVT.